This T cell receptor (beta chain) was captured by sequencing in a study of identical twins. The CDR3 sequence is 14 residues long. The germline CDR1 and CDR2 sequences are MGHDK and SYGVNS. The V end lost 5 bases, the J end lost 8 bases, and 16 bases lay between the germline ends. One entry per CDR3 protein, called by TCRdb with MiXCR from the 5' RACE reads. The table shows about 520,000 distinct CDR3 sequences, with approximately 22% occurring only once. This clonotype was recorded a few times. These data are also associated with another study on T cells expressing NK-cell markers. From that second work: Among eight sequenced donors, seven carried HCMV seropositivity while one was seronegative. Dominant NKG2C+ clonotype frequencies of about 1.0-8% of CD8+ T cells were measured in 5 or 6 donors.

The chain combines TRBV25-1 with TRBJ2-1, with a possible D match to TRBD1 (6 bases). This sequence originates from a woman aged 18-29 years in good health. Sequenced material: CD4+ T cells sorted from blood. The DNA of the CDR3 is TGTGCCAGCAGTCCCTCCGACAGGCGAGATGAGCAGTTCTTC. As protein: CASSPSDRRDEQFF.